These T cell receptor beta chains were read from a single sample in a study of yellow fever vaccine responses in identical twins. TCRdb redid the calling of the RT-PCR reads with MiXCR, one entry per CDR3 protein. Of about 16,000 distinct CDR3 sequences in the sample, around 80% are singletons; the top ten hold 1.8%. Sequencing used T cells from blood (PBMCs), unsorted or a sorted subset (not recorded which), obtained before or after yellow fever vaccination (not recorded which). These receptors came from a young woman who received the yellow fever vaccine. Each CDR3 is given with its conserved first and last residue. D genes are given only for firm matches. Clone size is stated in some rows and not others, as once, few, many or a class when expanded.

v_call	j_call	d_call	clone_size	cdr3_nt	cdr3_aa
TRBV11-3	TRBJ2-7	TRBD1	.	TGTGCCAGCAGCGACAGGGACCATTGCTACGAGCAGTACTTC	CASSDRDHCYEQYF
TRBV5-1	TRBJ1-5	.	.	TGCGCCAGCAGCTTGGGGGACACCCATCAGCCCCAGCATTTT	CASSLGDTHQPQHF
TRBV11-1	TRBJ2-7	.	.	TGTGCCAGCAGCTTTTTACTAACTCCCTACGAGCAGTACTTC	CASSFLLTPYEQYF
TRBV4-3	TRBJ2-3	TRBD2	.	TGCGCCAGCAGCCAAGAGACTAGCGGGATAGATACGCAGTATTTT	CASSQETSGIDTQYF
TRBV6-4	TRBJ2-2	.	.	TGTGCCAGCAGTGACAGGGGAGGAAGCACCGGGGAGCTGTTTTTT	CASSDRGGSTGELFF
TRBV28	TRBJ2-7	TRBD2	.	TGTGCCAGCAGTTTTCAAGCGGGGGGTTACGAGCAGTACTTC	CASSFQAGGYEQYF
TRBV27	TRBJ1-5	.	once	TGTGCCAGCAGTTTAGATCAGCCCCAGCATTTT	CASSLDQPQHF
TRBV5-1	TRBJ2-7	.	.	TGCGCCAGCAGCCAGGACGTCTACGAGCAGTACTTC	CASSQDVYEQYF
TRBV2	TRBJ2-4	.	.	TGTGCCAGCAGTGAACGGGGCGGGCAGTACTTC	CASSERGGQYF
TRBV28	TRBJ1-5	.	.	TGTGCCAGCAGTTTAGAGGATCAGCCCCAGCATTTT	CASSLEDQPQHF
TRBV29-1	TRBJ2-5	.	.	TGCAGCGCCTATGGCGGAACGAACTGGGAGACCCAGTACTTC	CSAYGGTNWETQYF
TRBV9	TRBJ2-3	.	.	TGTACCAGCAGCGTAGACCCCCTGGATACGCAGTATTTT	CTSSVDPLDTQYF
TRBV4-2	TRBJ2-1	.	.	TGTGCCAGCAGTCGACTTCGAGACCCCGAATCCACTGAGCAGTTCTTC	CASSRLRDPESTEQFF
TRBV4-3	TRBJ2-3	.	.	TGCGCCAGCAGCCAAGAAAAATCTAGCCCCGTCACAGATACGCAGTATTTT	CASSQEKSSPVTDTQYF
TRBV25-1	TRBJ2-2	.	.	TGTGCCAGCAGTCGAAGCGGAAACACCGGGGAGCTGTTTTTT	CASSRSGNTGELFF
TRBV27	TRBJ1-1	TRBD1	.	TGTGCCAGCAGTATACATCAGGACAGGGGGAACACTGAAGCTTTCTTT	CASSIHQDRGNTEAFF
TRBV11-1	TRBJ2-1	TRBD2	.	TGTGCCAGCAGCTTTAGCGGGTACAATGAGCAGTTCTTC	CASSFSGYNEQFF
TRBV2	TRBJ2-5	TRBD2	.	TGTGCCAGCAGTGAAGTGGTTAGCGGGAAAAAAGAGACCCAGTACTTC	CASSEVVSGKKETQYF
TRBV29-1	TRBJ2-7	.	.	TGCAGCGTTGAACCGGACAGTTCCTACGAGCAGTACTTC	CSVEPDSSYEQYF
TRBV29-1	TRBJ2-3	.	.	TGCAGGGTTGGTACAGATACGCAGTATTTT	CRVGTDTQYF
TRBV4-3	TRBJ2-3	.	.	TGCGCCAGCAGCCTCCGGGACTTCTCAGATACGCAGTATTTT	CASSLRDFSDTQYF
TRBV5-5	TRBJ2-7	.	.	TGTGCCAGCAGCTTGGTGGTCGGAGTCTACGAGCAGTACTTC	CASSLVVGVYEQYF
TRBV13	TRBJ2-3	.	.	TGTGCCAGCAGCCGGGACTTTCTAGATACGCAGTATTTT	CASSRDFLDTQYF
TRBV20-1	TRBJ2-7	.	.	TGCAGTGCTAGAACCAGAAAGGTCGAGCAGTACTTC	CSARTRKVEQYF
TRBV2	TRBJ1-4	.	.	TGTGCCAGCAGTCCAGAACTGATTGCAACTAATGAAAAACTGTTTTTT	CASSPELIATNEKLFF
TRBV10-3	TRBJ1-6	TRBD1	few	TGTGCCATCAGTGGGGGGACAGAGAATTCACCCCTCCACTTT	CAISGGTENSPLHF
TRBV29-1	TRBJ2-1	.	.	TGCAGCGTCGGACGGGGGAATGAGCAGTTCTTC	CSVGRGNEQFF
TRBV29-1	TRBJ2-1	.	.	TGCAGCGGGACAGTCTACAATGAGCAGTTCTTC	CSGTVYNEQFF
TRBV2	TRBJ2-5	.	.	TGTGCCACCTCAGGGCAGTTGGAGACCCAGTACTTC	CATSGQLETQYF
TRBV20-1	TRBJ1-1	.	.	TGCAGTGCTAGAGATCGAATGAGAGTGACTGAAGCTTTCTTT	CSARDRMRVTEAFF
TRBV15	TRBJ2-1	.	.	TGTGCCACCAGCAGAGATCACACTAAGGGGGTCTCCTACAATGAGCAGTTCTTC	CATSRDHTKGVSYNEQFF
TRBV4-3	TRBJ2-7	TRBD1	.	TGCGCCAGCAGCCAACAAAGGACAGGAAGCTACGAGCAGTACTTC	CASSQQRTGSYEQYF
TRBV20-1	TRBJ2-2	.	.	TGCAGTGCTAGGCCAGCGAACACCGGGGAGCTGTTTTTT	CSARPANTGELFF
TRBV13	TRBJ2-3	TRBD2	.	TGTGCCACCGAAACTAGCGGGAGAATTGATACGCAGTATTTT	CATETSGRIDTQYF
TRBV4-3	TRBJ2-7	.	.	TGCGCCAGCAGCCAAGCAGGCGTACCCTACGAGCAGTACTTC	CASSQAGVPYEQYF
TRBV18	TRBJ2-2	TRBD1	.	TGTGCCAGCTCATCAGTCCCGGGACAGGGATCGGGCTTCACCGGGGAGCTGTTTTTT	CASSSVPGQGSGFTGELFF
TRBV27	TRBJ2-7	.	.	TGTGCCAGCAGTTTATCCCGGACATTCCTCTACGAGCAGTACTTC	CASSLSRTFLYEQYF
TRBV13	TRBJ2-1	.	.	TGTGCCAGCAGCTCTCCGGGAAGCGGGCTTTACAATGAGCAGTTCTTC	CASSSPGSGLYNEQFF
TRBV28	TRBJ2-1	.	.	TGTGCCAGCAGTCCATCGGGACGGACGTCTTACAATGAGCAGTTCTTC	CASSPSGRTSYNEQFF
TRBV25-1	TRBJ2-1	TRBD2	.	TGTGCCAGCAGTGAGGCAGGGAGGGATGAGCAGTTCTTC	CASSEAGRDEQFF
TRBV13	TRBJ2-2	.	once	TGTGCCAGCAGCCACCCGGGACGGGGAACCGGGGAGCTGTTTTTT	CASSHPGRGTGELFF
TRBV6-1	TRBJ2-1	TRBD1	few	TGTGCCAGCAGGGGCGAGGGACAGCGCAACAATGAGCAGTTCTTC	CASRGEGQRNNEQFF
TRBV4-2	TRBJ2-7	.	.	TGTGCCAGCAGCCAAGAACTAGCTGTTATGCACGAGCAGTACTTC	CASSQELAVMHEQYF
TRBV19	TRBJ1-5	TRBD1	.	TGTGCCAGTAGTATGGGACAGTTGCGCAATCAGCCCCAGCATTTT	CASSMGQLRNQPQHF
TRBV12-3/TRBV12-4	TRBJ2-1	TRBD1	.	TGTGCCAGCATCCATCTAGGGACAGGGGCCTACAATGAGCAGTTCTTC	CASIHLGTGAYNEQFF
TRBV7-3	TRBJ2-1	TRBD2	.	TGTGCCAGCAGCCGGACGGGGGGGCCTTACAATGAGCAGTTCTTC	CASSRTGGPYNEQFF
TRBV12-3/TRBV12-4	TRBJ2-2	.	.	TGTGCCAGCAGTTTAGTGGGGGGAGTGAACACCGGGGAGCTGTTTTTT	CASSLVGGVNTGELFF
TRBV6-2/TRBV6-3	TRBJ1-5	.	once	TGTGCCAGCAGTTACGGCAGTTTTAGCAATCAGCCCCAGCATTTT	CASSYGSFSNQPQHF